The 29 T cell receptor beta chains below come from one sample, sequenced in a study of blood T cell repertoires in COVID-19. Produced via immunoSEQ multiplex PCR; TCRdb's table is partial and in-frame only. The table lists about 80,000 clones, 65% to 85% of them singletons. The specimen was peripheral blood. The receptors stem from an elderly man with active or convalescent COVID-19.

This clone was observed once. The same CDR3 can be traced to other DNA sequences in this sample. The chain couples TRBV18 to TRBJ2-7, with 9 bases aligning to TRBD1. With V trimmed by 6 bases and J by 2 bases, 5 bases remained unmatched. This CDR3 spans 14 amino acids. CDR1 and CDR2 (germline): KGHSH, LQKENI. The CDR3 DNA is TGTGCCAGCTCCCCCGGGACAGGGACCTACGAGCAGTACTTC. The encoded protein is CASSPGTGTYEQYF.

The chain joins TRBV18 to TRBJ2-7; no definite D call. There are 12 residues in the CDR3. Looked up from germline, CDR1 is KGHSH and CDR2 is LQKENI. The V end was cut by 2 bases, the J end by 1 base, with 3 bases between. CDR3 amino acids: CASSPESYEQYF. The CDR3, as DNA: TGTGCCAGCTCACCAGAGTCCTACGAGCAGTACTTC.

V and J are TRBV6-5 and TRBJ1-3, with no clear D. The CDR3 runs 14 residues. With 10 bases removed from V and 2 bases from J, the gap between germline ends came to 15 bases. CDR1 is MNHEY and CDR2 is SVGAGI in the germline V gene. CDR3 region: CATMVPGTGNTIYF. The CDR3 DNA reads as TGTGCCACCATGGTTCCAGGAACTGGAAACACCATATATTTT.

The V call is TRBV14, the J call TRBJ1-1; D possibly corresponds to TRBD1 (6 bases). Trimming pared 9 bases from V and 1 base from J, leaving 21 bases between. This CDR3 is built from 16 residues. From germline, CDR1 is SGHDN and CDR2 FVKESK. The DNA of the CDR3 is TGTGCCAGGCCCGACAGGAAGACCGTTGGGAACACTGAAGCTTTCTTT. This sequence encodes CARPDRKTVGNTEAFF. Together with reference TRBV14 and TRBJ1-1, the CDR3 gives the full variable domain: EAGVTQFPSHSVIEKGQTVTLRCDPISGHDNLYWYRRVMGKEIKFLLHFVKESKQDESGMPNNRFLAERTGGTYSTLKVQPAELEDSGVYFCARPDRKTVGNTEAFFGQGTRLTVV.

V usage is TRBV7-2 and J usage is TRBJ2-3; 13 bases align to TRBD2. Germline assignment: CDR1 SGHTA and CDR2 FQGNSA. The CDR3 length is 15 residues. V lost 5 bases to trimming and J lost 5 bases; unmatched junction nucleotides: 4. CDR3 sequence reads: CASSILAGGLDTQYF. As DNA, the CDR3 is TGTGCCAGCAGCATACTAGCGGGGGGGCTAGATACGCAGTATTTT.

The V gene is TRBV28, the J gene TRBJ1-2; 7 bases fit TRBD1. After removal of 5 bases from V and 6 bases from J, the junction contained 9 bases not matched to a gene. Looked up from germline, CDR1 is MDHEN and CDR2 is SYDVKM. The CDR3 covers 14 residues. This CDR3 is CASSLTGKANGYTF. Here the CDR3 DNA reads TGTGCCAGCAGTCTGACAGGGAAGGCTAATGGCTACACCTTC.

This chain joins TRBV27 and TRBJ2-1, with 8 positions matching TRBD1. Germline CDR1 MNHEY, CDR2 SMNVEV (reference sequence). CDR3 size: 15 residues. J lost 11 bases, V lost 0 bases, and 9 bases had no gene match. The CDR3 bases are TGTGCCAGCAGTTTATCGCCGGGACAGGATATGAAGCAGTTCTTC. Residues: CASSLSPGQDMKQFF.

V and J are TRBV5-1 and TRBJ2-3, with 14 bases matching TRBD2. Losses at the gene ends were 4 bases for V and 4 bases for J; bases not matched to a gene: 5. Germline lookup yields CDR1 SGHRS and CDR2 YFSETQ. The CDR3 consists of 16 residues. The CDR3 coding sequence is TGCGCCAGCAGCGCGGGACTAGCGGGAGAGGCAGATACGCAGTATTTT. Protein product: CASSAGLAGEADTQYF.

The chain carries TRBV5-1 and TRBJ1-3, with a weak D call TRBD1 (5 bases). This CDR3 has 14 residues. Germline CDR1 SGHRS, CDR2 YFSETQ. The V gene lost 4 bases and the J gene lost 1 base, with 9 bases spanning the gap. CDR3 nucleotide sequence: TGCGCCAGCAGCCCGGGGGATTCTGGAAACACCATATATTTT. It encodes CASSPGDSGNTIYF.

The V call is TRBV19, the J call TRBJ1-4, with D possibly matching TRBD1 (5 bases). CDR1 and CDR2 (germline): LNHDA, SQIVND (reference sequence). V lost 3 bases to trimming and J lost 5 bases, with 7 bases between them. The CDR3 spans 13 residues. The CDR3 DNA reads as TGTGCCAGTAGTATTAGACAGAATGAAAAACTGTTTTTT. Translated: CASSIRQNEKLFF.

V gene TRBV2 combines with J gene TRBJ2-7; 10 nucleotides agree with TRBD1. This CDR3 comprises 15 residues. The germline gives CDR1 SNHLY, CDR2 FYNNEI. Losses at the gene ends were 6 bases for V and 1 base for J; bases not matched to a gene: 6. The DNA for the CDR3 is TGTGCCAGCAGGCCGGGACAGGGGACATCCTACGAGCAGTACTTC. It specifies CASRPGQGTSYEQYF. The full variable domain, in which reference TRBV2 and TRBJ2-7 provide the parts outside the CDR3, is EPEVTQTPSHQVTQMGQEVILRCVPISNHLYFYWYRQILGQKVEFLVSFYNNEISEKSEIFDDQFSVERPDGSNFTLKIRSTKLEDSAMYFCASRPGQGTSYEQYFGPGTRLTVT.

This clone was seen once. The chain recombines TRBV5-4 with TRBJ1-6; unclear D gene. CDR3 length equals 13 residues. Trimming took off 4 bases at V and 10 bases at J, with 12 bases between the two ends. The germline V gene has CDR1 SGHNT and CDR2 YYREEE (reference sequence). The DNA of the CDR3 is TGTGCCAGCAGCCGAGGAAACGGATCACCCCTCCACTTT. This codes for CASSRGNGSPLHF.

The V and J genes are TRBV4-3 and TRBJ2-5; the match to TRBD2 covers 9 bases. This CDR3 comprises 18 residues. Losses at the gene ends were 0 bases for V and 3 bases for J; bases not matched to a gene: 11. CDR1 is LGHNA and CDR2 is YSLEER in the germline V gene. The CDR3 bases are TGCGCCAGCAGCCAAGAGATCTGGGGTAGCGGGAGAGAAGAGACCCAGTACTTC. Protein sequence: CASSQEIWGSGREETQYF.

The V gene is TRBV6-6, the J gene TRBJ2-7; TRBD2 might be the D (5 bases). The germline V gene encodes CDR1 MNHNY and CDR2 SVGAGI (reference sequence). Trimming cost V 6 bases and J 7 bases, with 22 bases left between them. The CDR3 contains 15 residues. CDR3 in DNA: TGTGCCAGCAGCCTTCGACGGAGGCAGTACGAGGAGCAGTACTTC. Its protein is CASSLRRRQYEEQYF.

This clone was found many times. The V and J genes are TRBV6-5 and TRBJ1-1; D gene unclear. CDR1 is MNHEY, CDR2 SVGAGI, per germline. This CDR3 has 13 residues. Trimming stripped 6 bases from V and 1 base from J, with 9 bases between. CDR3 amino acids: CASSYGQNTEAFF. The CDR3 region has the DNA TGTGCCAGCAGCTACGGGCAGAACACTGAAGCTTTCTTT.

The chain is built from TRBV7-9 and TRBJ2-2, with a weak D call TRBD1 (5 bases). V lost 5 bases and J 8 bases, leaving 18 bases between the germline ends. Germline V gene sequence: CDR1 SEHNR, CDR2 FQNEAQ (reference sequence). The CDR3 contains 15 residues. The CDR3 loop is CASSPGHLALGELFF. The CDR3 coding sequence is TGTGCCAGCAGCCCCGGACACCTTGCGCTGGGGGAGCTGTTTTTT.

The chain carries TRBV19 and TRBJ1-1; D may be TRBD1 (5 bases). V was trimmed by 3 bases and J by 0 bases, leaving 11 bases between them. Looked up from germline, CDR1 is LNHDA and CDR2 is SQIVND (reference sequence). The CDR3 is made up of 15 amino acids. CDR3 nucleotides: TGTGCCAGTAGTATGGGTTCCAGGGTGAACACTGAAGCTTTCTTT. Encoded protein: CASSMGSRVNTEAFF.

CDR3 loop: CASSLGQLNQPQHF. CDR3 nucleotides: TGTGCCAGCAGTTTAGGACAGCTGAATCAGCCCCAGCATTTT. V gene TRBV28 combines with J gene TRBJ1-5; possible D gene TRBD1, 6 bases. V lost 2 bases and J lost 4, with 9 bases in between. The germline gives CDR1 MDHEN, CDR2 SYDVKM. The CDR3 consists of 14 residues.

This clone came up a few times. This chain connects TRBV9 to TRBJ2-1; 8 positions match TRBD1. J was trimmed by 1 base and V by 0 bases; bases with no gene match: 0. The germline gives CDR1 SGDLS, CDR2 YYNGEE. This CDR3 is built from 15 residues. The CDR3 bases are TGTGCCAGCAGCGTAGGGACAGGGTCCTACAATGAGCAGTTCTTC. It yields the protein CASSVGTGSYNEQFF.

This chain uses TRBV7-9 with TRBJ2-1; TRBD2 matches 12 bases. Trimming took 5 bases from V and 9 from J; bases not matched to a gene: 11. Germline V gene lookup returns CDR1 SEHNR and CDR2 FQNEAQ (reference sequence). CDR3 length: 16 residues. The CDR3 DNA is TGTGCCAGCAGCCCGCGACTAGCGGGAGATGTAGGTGAGCAGTTCTTC. The encoded protein is CASSPRLAGDVGEQFF.

The chain has TRBV2 and TRBJ1-2; D possibly corresponds to TRBD1 (5 bases). The CDR3 totals 15 residues. CDR1 is SNHLY, CDR2 FYNNEI, per germline. V was trimmed by 3 bases and J by 5 bases, leaving 16 bases between them. The CDR3 DNA reads TGTGCCAGCAGTGATTTAGGGGCAGGGTTTTATGGCTACACCTTC. It encodes CASSDLGAGFYGYTF.

V usage is TRBV18 and J usage is TRBJ1-4; TRBD1 agrees at 7 bases. Losses at the gene ends were 6 bases for V and 5 bases for J; bases not matched to a gene: 9. The CDR3 consists of 15 residues. Germline V gives CDR1 KGHSH, CDR2 LQKENI. CDR3 coding DNA: TGTGCCAGCTCTCTCGGGGGACAGAAGAATGAAAAACTGTTTTTT. Translated, it gives CASSLGGQKNEKLFF.

The chain links TRBV30 to TRBJ1-2; unclear D gene. Trimming removed 4 bases at V and 8 bases at J, with 17 bases between. Germline V CDR1 and CDR2: GTSNPN, SVGIG (reference sequence). There are 13 residues in the CDR3. The CDR3 here is CAWILHSRAGYTF. Here the CDR3 DNA reads TGTGCCTGGATCCTCCACTCCCGCGCGGGCTACACCTTC.

This sequence joins TRBV27 and TRBJ1-2, with a tentative D call TRBD1 (5 bases). The ends were cut back, 0 bases at V and 0 bases at J, with 5 bases in the middle. CDR1 and CDR2 (germline): MNHEY, SMNVEV (reference sequence). This CDR3 contains 14 residues. This chain's CDR3 is CASSLSTANYGYTF. The DNA for the CDR3 is TGTGCCAGCAGTTTATCGACAGCTAACTATGGCTACACCTTC.

The chain uses TRBV5-8 and TRBJ1-5, with 8 bases lining up with TRBD1. This CDR3 region has 16 residues. The V gene end was trimmed by 0 bases and the J gene end by 2 bases; junction bases not matched to a gene: 4. CDR1 and CDR2 (germline): SGHTS, YDEGEE. The CDR3, as DNA: TGTGCCAGCAGCTTGGACAGGGGGGCCGGCAATCAGCCCCAGCATTTT. Protein sequence: CASSLDRGAGNQPQHF.

V gene TRBV3-1 (or the pseudogene TRBV3-2) combines with J gene TRBJ2-2; 7 bases map to TRBD2. Germline CDR1 is LGHDT and CDR2 is YNNKEL (reference sequence). The V gene end was trimmed by 7 bases and the J gene end by 4 bases; junction bases not matched to a gene: 6. The CDR3 is 14 amino acids. The CDR3 nucleotides read TGTGCCAGCACCGCGGGGGAGGTCACCGGGGAGCTGTTTTTT. It translates to CASTAGEVTGELFF.

This clone was seen only a few times. The V and J genes are TRBV6-5 and TRBJ2-5; D might be TRBD2 (5 bases). The CDR3 loop spans 14 amino acids. Trimming stripped 7 bases from V and 7 bases from J, with 19 bases between. From germline, CDR1 is MNHEY and CDR2 SVGAGI. The chain's CDR3 is CASNPTGWLGTQYF. In DNA form, the CDR3 reads TGTGCCAGCAACCCCACGGGGTGGTTAGGGACCCAGTACTTC.

V and J are TRBV5-4 and TRBJ2-1; 8 bases line up with TRBD1. With 0 bases clipped from V and 11 bases from J, the junction kept 4 bases outside the gene matches. There are 13 residues in the CDR3. Germline CDR1 is SGHNT and CDR2 is YYREEE (reference sequence). The CDR3 reads CASSLGQGRKQFF. The DNA for the CDR3 is TGTGCCAGCAGCTTGGGACAGGGGAGGAAGCAGTTCTTC. The variable domain in full, completed from reference TRBV5-4 and TRBJ2-1, reads ETGVTQSPTHLIKTRGQQVTLRCSSQSGHNTVSWYQQALGQGPQFIFQYYREEENGRGNFPPRFSGLQFPNYSSELNVNALELDDSALYLCASSLGQGRKQFFGPGTRLTVL.

CDR3 sequence: CAWSVGGLQETQYF. CDR3 DNA sequence: TGTGCCTGGAGTGTTGGCGGGCTCCAAGAGACCCAGTACTTC. This rearrangement joins TRBV30 to TRBJ2-5, with TRBD2 as a possible D gene (5 bases). Trimming stripped 0 bases from V and 1 base from J, with 9 bases between. CDR1 GTSNPN and CDR2 SVGIG come from the germline V gene (reference sequence). This CDR3 has 14 residues.